This is a list of T cell receptor beta chains from one sample in a study of PD-L1 blockade in urothelial cancer. Repertoires were generated with immunoSEQ multiplex PCR, while TCRdb's copy carries only in-frame clones and drops some. The repertoire holds about 80,000 clones, with roughly nine tenths as singletons. The material sequenced was PBMCs, taken around atezolizumab (anti-PD-L1) treatment. The receptors were gathered from a woman in her 70s with urothelial cancer. Both conserved end residues are trimmed from each CDR3. The size of a clone is reported for some rows only, either as once, few or many, or as a class for expanded clones.

V gene	J gene	clone size	CDR3 protein
TRBV7-8	TRBJ2-5	.	ASSLVAGSQETQY
TRBV6-5	TRBJ2-7	.	ASSYEGGGSVYEQY
TRBV28	TRBJ1-5	.	ASSLFQGNQPQH
TRBV9	TRBJ2-2	.	ASSVGRGTGTNTGELF
TRBV28	TRBJ1-1	.	ASSLTGDTEAF
TRBV7-2	TRBJ1-1	few	ASSPPRLNTEAF
TRBV7-2	TRBJ2-5	.	ASSFRTGSVNQGAQY
TRBV7-2	TRBJ2-2	.	ASSFSGANTGELF
TRBV4-1	TRBJ2-5	.	ASSQDDQDQETQY
TRBV5-1	TRBJ2-1	.	ASSFDTGPPYNEQF
TRBV11-2	TRBJ2-2	.	ASSSPSGGGTGELF
TRBV5-1	TRBJ2-3	.	ASSGGRDSGTDTQY
TRBV19	TRBJ2-3	.	ASSIWTGEADTQY
TRBV6-6	TRBJ2-7	once	ASRVADSYEQY
TRBV14	TRBJ2-2	.	ASSQGQGANTGELF
TRBV5-4	TRBJ2-3	.	ASSLDPTGTDTQY
TRBV23-1	TRBJ2-1	.	ASSRRRMVGQF
TRBV28	TRBJ1-3	once	ASSSTGIGNTIY